This TCR beta chain was identified during a study of OX40 agonist ivuxolimab in advanced cancers. Turning to the study itself: The patients received agonistic anti-OX40 (CD134) antibody ivuxolimab.

Study-wide results and caveats: Within 6 weeks, CD4+ and CD8+ blood T cells expanded clonally at 0.1 to 3.0 mg/kg. With doses of 0.1-3.0 mg/kg, partial responders showed among the lowest clonal expansion.

Points on this clone: The antigen is unknown.

Clones were sequenced by immunoSEQ multiplex PCR, and TCRdb holds only the in-frame ones, with some missing. The table shows about 96,000 clones, with 84% occurring only once. From germline, CDR1 is MNHEY and CDR2 SMNVEV (reference sequence). This CDR3 comprises 14 residues. The junction had 7 bases not matched to a gene; V was cut back by 3 bases and J by 10 bases. The specimen was CD4+ or CD8+ T cells sorted from blood, collected in a trial of the OX40 agonist ivuxolimab. This chain connects TRBV27 to TRBJ2-1; 9 nucleotides match TRBD1. The sequence was obtained from an adult with an advanced solid tumor such as melanoma, head and neck, liver or kidney cancer. This CDR3 reads CASSFSQGAGEQFF. In DNA form, the CDR3 reads TGTGCCAGCAGTTTTTCACAGGGGGCTGGGGAGCAGTTCTTC.